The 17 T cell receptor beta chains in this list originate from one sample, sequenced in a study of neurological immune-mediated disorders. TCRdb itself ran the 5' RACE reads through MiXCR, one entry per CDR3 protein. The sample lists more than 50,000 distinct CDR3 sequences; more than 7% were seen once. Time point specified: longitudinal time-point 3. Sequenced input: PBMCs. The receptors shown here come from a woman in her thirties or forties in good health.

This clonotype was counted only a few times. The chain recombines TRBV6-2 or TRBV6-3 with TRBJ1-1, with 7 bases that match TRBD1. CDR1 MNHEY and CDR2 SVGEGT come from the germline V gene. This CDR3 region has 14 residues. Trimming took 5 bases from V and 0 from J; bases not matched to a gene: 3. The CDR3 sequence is CASSDGQVNTEAFF. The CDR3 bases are TGTGCCAGCAGTGATGGACAGGTGAACACTGAAGCTTTCTTT.

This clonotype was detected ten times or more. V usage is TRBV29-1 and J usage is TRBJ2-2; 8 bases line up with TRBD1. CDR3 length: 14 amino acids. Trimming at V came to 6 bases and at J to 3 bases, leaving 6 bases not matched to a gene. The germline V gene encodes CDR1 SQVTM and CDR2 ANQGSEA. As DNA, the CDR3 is TGCAGCGTCAGTGGACAGGGTGACACCGGGGAGCTGTTTTTT. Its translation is CSVSGQGDTGELFF.

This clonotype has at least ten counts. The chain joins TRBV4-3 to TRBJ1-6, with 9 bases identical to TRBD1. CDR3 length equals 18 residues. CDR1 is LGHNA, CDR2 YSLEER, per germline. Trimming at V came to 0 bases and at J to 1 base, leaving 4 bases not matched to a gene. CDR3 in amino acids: CASSQEADRGSYNSPLHF. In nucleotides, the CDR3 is TGCGCCAGCAGCCAAGAGGCGGACAGGGGTTCCTATAATTCACCCCTCCACTTT.

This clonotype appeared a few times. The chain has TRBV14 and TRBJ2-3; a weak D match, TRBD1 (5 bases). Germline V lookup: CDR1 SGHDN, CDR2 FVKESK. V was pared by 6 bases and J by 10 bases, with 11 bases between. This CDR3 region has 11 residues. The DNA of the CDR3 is TGTGCCAGCAGTAGAACAGGCTCGCAGTATTTT. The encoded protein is CASSRTGSQYF.

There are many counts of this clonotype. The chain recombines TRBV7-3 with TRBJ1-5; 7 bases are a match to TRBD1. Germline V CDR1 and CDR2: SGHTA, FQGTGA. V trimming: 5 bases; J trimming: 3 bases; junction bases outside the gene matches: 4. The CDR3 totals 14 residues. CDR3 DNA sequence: TGTGCCAGCAGCCTGGGACAGTTCAATCAGCCCCAGCATTTT. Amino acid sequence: CASSLGQFNQPQHF.

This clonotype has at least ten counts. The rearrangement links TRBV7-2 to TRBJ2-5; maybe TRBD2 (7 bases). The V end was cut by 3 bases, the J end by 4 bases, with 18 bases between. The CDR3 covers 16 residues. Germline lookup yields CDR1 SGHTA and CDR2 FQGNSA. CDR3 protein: CASSFDRGAWRETQYF. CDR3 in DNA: TGTGCCAGCAGCTTTGATCGGGGGGCCTGGCGAGAGACCCAGTACTTC.

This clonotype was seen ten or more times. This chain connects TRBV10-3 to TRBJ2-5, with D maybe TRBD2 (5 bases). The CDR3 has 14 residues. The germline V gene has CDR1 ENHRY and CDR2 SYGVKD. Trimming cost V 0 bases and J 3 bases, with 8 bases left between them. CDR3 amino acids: CAISESTGEETQYF. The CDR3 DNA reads TGTGCCATCAGTGAGTCGACCGGGGAAGAGACCCAGTACTTC.

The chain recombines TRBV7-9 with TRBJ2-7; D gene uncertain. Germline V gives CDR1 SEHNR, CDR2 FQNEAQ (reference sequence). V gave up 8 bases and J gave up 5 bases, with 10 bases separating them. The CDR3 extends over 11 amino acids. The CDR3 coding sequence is TGTGCCAGCGCCCTAGGCCACGAGCAGTACTTC. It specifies CASALGHEQYF.

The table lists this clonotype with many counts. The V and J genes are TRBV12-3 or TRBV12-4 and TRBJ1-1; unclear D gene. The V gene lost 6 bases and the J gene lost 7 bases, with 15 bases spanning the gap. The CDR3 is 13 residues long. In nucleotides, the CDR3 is TGTGCCAGCAGCCCTCCGAAATATGGTGAAGCTTTCTTT. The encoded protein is CASSPPKYGEAFF.

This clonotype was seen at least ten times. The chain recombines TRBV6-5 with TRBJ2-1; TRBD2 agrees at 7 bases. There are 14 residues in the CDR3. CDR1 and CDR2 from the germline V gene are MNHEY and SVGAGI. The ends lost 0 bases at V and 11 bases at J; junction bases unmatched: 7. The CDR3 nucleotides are TGTGCCAGCAGTTACTCGGGCGGGAGCAGTAAGCAGTTCTTC. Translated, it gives CASSYSGGSSKQFF.

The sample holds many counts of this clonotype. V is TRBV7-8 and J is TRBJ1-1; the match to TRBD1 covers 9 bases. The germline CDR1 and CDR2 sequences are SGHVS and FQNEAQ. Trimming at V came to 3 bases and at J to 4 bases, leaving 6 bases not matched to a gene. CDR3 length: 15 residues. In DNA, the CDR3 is TGTGCCAGCAGCTTGTCCGACAGGGGGGGCACTGAAGCTTTCTTT. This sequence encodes CASSLSDRGGTEAFF.

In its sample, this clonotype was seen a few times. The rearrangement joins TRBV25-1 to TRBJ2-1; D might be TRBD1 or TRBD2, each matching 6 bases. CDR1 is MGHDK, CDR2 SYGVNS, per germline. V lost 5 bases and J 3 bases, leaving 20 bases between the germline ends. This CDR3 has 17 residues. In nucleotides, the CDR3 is TGTGCCAGCAGTCCGGGGAACCCGGGGGCATACTACAATGAGCAGTTCTTC. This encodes CASSPGNPGAYYNEQFF.

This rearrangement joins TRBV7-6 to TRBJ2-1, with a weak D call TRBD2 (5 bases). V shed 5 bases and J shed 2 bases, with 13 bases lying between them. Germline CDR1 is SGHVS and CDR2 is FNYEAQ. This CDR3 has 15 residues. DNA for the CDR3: TGTGCCAGCAGCCCGTTCGGGGAAACCTACAATGAGCAGTTCTTC. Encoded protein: CASSPFGETYNEQFF.

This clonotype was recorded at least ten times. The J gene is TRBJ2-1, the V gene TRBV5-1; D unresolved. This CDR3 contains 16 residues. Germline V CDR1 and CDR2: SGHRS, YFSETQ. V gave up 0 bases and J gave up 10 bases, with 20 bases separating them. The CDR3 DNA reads TGCGCCAGCAGCTTGGAAGGCAGTCGAGCGTTCCCCGAGCAGTTCTTC. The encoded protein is CASSLEGSRAFPEQFF.

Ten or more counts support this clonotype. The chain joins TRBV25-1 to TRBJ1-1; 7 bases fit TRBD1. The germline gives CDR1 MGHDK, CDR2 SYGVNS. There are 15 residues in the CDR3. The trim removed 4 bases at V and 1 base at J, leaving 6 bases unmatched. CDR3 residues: CASSAYRGANTEAFF. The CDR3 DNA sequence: TGTGCCAGCAGTGCATACAGGGGCGCGAACACTGAAGCTTTCTTT. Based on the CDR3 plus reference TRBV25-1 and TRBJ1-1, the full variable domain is EADIYQTPRYLVIGTGKKITLECSQTMGHDKMYWYQQDPGMELHLIHYSYGVNSTEKGDLSSESTVSRIRTEHFPLTLESARPSHTSQYLCASSAYRGANTEAFFGQGTRLTVV.

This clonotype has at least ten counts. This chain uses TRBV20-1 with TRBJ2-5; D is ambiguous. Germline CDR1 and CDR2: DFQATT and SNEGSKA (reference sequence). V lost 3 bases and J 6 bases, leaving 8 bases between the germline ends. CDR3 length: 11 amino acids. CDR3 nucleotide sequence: TGCAGTGCTAGTGATCGGAAGACCCAGTACTTC. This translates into CSASDRKTQYF.

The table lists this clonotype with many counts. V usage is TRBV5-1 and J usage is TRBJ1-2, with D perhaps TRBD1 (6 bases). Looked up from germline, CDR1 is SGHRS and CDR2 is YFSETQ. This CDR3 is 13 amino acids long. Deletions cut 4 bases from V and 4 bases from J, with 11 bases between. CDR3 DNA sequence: TGCGCCAGCAGCCCGGTGACAGGCTATGGCTACACCTTC. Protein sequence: CASSPVTGYGYTF. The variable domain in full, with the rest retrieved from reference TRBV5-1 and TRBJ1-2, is KAGVTQTPRYLIKTRGQQVTLSCSPISGHRSVSWYQQTPGQGLQFLFEYFSETQRNKGNFPGRFSGRQFSNSRSEMNVSTLELGDSALYLCASSPVTGYGYTFGSGTRLTVV.